This TCR beta chain is from a study of regulatory dendritic cells for organ transplantation. Concerning this clone itself: Its antigen is undetermined.

Sorted subsets were CFSE-labeled and cultured approximately 5 days with allogeneic dendritic cells. Profiled with immunoSEQ multiplex PCR; TCRdb holds only in-frame clones, not every one. The sample holds a few thousand clones, roughly three fifths seen once. Study-level findings and limits: Resting memory CD8+ T cells held the most alloreactive clonotypes.

The CDR3 loop spans 15 amino acids. Germline-derived CDR1 and CDR2 are SGHNT and YENEEA. With 1 base removed from V and 0 bases from J, the gap between germline ends came to 8 bases. Sequencing was carried out using memory CD8+ T cells from blood cultured with dendritic cells. Subset described: CD45RO+ memory T cells. The source of this sequence is a human donor in good health. This chain uses TRBV11-3 with TRBJ2-3; TRBD1 might be the D (5 bases). As DNA, the CDR3 is TGTGCCAGCAGCTTAGGGGCAGGGAGCACAGATACGCAGTATTTT. This sequence encodes CASSLGAGSTDTQYF.